This T cell receptor beta chain is drawn from a study of cytomegalovirus exposure and HLA in healthy donors. Study-level points and caveats: A later analysis linked a missense DCLRE1C variant to TCR beta V- and J-gene trimming. The authors later found HLA-associated TCR beta chains more clonally expanded than equally common others. Differences between HLA loci emerged in a later analysis of TCR association rates, with DRB1 most and HLA-C fewest. The classifier, whose performance was assessed in both the original and validation cohorts, reportedly diagnosed cytomegalovirus status with high specificity and sensitivity.

The PCR employed 60 Vbeta primers together with 13 Jbeta primers. The repertoire was sequenced with immunoSEQ multiplex PCR; TCRdb's copy has only in-frame clones and lacks some. The sample records approximately 190,000 clones, 81% being singletons. The CDR3 is 15 residues long. Germline V lookup: CDR1 SGHRS, CDR2 YFSETQ. With 2 bases removed from V and 5 bases from J, the gap between germline ends came to 14 bases. Notes on this clone: Antigen unknown.

The rearrangement uses TRBV5-1 and TRBJ1-5; D might be TRBD1 (5 bases). Material for sequencing was PBMCs. This TCR derives from a man aged 50 to 59 in good health and CMV-seronegative. CDR3 nucleotides: TGCGCCAGCAGCTTAAGTTGGGGGGGAGATCAGCCCCAGCATTTT. Amino acid sequence: CASSLSWGGDQPQHF.